This passage covers 10 T cell receptor beta chains from one sample sequenced in a study of early T cells in non-severe SARS-CoV-2 infection. TCRdb re-analysed the 5' RACE reads in MiXCR, keeping a single row per CDR3 protein. Seen here are approximately 70,000 distinct CDR3 sequences, roughly an eighth observed once, and the top ten hold more than 13%. Sequencing used whole blood. Receptors were obtained from an adult who was a healthcare worker with PCR-confirmed SARS-CoV-2 infection or an uninfected control (not recorded which).

The chain recombines TRBV14 with TRBJ1-6; D is perhaps TRBD1 (6 bases). The germline V and J ends were trimmed by 1 base and 10 bases, with 17 bases remaining between them. Germline V lookup: CDR1 SGHDN, CDR2 FVKESK. This CDR3 is built from 16 residues. This chain's CDR3 is CASSQGAGDIRSPLHF. The CDR3 DNA reads TGTGCCAGCAGCCAAGGAGCAGGGGATATTCGCTCACCCCTCCACTTT.

This clonotype was observed at least ten times. This sequence joins TRBV10-3 and TRBJ2-1; D is uncertain. The CDR3 has 13 residues. V gave up 0 bases and J gave up 7 bases, with 7 bases separating them. The germline CDR1 and CDR2 sequences are ENHRY and SYGVKD. This CDR3 is CAISESDANEQFF. As DNA, the CDR3 is TGTGCCATCAGTGAGTCGGATGCTAATGAGCAGTTCTTC.

The chain employs TRBV11-2 and TRBJ1-4, with a weak D call TRBD1 (6 bases). Trimming took off 0 bases at V and 5 bases at J, with 10 bases between the two ends. The germline gives CDR1 SGHAT, CDR2 FQNNGV. The CDR3 has 15 residues. The chain's CDR3 is CASSLEAGANEKLFF. In DNA, the CDR3 is TGTGCCAGCAGCTTAGAGGCAGGGGCAAATGAAAAACTGTTTTTT.

This clonotype was seen a few times. J is TRBJ2-3 and V is TRBV20-1; no clear D. The CDR3 spans 14 residues. Germline V gene data show CDR1 as DFQATT and CDR2 as SNEGSKA (reference sequence). With 0 bases removed from V and 5 bases from J, the gap between germline ends came to 12 bases. The CDR3 DNA reads as TGCAGTGCTAGAGATTATTTATCCGTAGATACGCAGTATTTT. Amino acid sequence: CSARDYLSVDTQYF.

This clonotype was recorded at least ten times. This rearrangement joins TRBV6-2 or TRBV6-3 to TRBJ1-4; weak D call: TRBD1 (5 bases). V was cut by 5 bases and J by 8 bases, with 15 bases left in between. Germline assignment: CDR1 MNHEY and CDR2 SVGEGT. CDR3 length: 14 amino acids. In DNA form, the CDR3 reads TGTGCCAGCAGTCCCGACAGCTTACGAGAAAAACTGTTTTTT. This codes for CASSPDSLREKLFF.

This clonotype turned up a few times. The chain uses TRBV5-1 and TRBJ1-4, with D hard to call. The V end lost 0 bases, the J end lost 6 bases, and 12 bases lay between the germline ends. This CDR3 contains 15 residues. CDR1 and CDR2 (germline): SGHRS, YFSETQ. CDR3 coding DNA: TGCGCCAGCAGCTTGGAAGGAAATCTGGATGAAAAACTGTTTTTT. Its protein product is CASSLEGNLDEKLFF.

This clonotype was observed many times. The chain combines TRBV12-3 or TRBV12-4 with TRBJ2-1; TRBD1 agrees at 11 bases. This CDR3 region has 15 residues. V shed 5 bases, J shed 9 bases, and the junction held 9 bases outside the gene matches. This CDR3 is CASSSRDRGSSEQFF. The CDR3 nucleotides read TGTGCCAGCAGTAGCCGGGACAGGGGGTCTAGTGAGCAGTTCTTC.

This clonotype appeared many times. This rearrangement joins TRBV6-2 or TRBV6-3 to TRBJ2-3, with 8 bases aligning to TRBD2. Germline trimming cut 6 bases from V and 1 base from J; bases unmatched to any gene: 6. CDR1 is MNHEY, CDR2 SVGEGT, per germline. The length of the CDR3 is 15 residues. CDR3 sequence (DNA): TGTGCCAGCAGCCGAGCGGGGGAGCGCACAGATACGCAGTATTTT. This codes for CASSRAGERTDTQYF.

This clonotype has a count of ten or more. The chain uses TRBV7-9 and TRBJ2-6; 7 bases match TRBD1. This CDR3 region has 17 residues. The germline V gene encodes CDR1 SEHNR and CDR2 FQNEAQ (reference sequence). The J segment lost 1 base and the V segment lost 7 bases, leaving 10 bases of the junction unmatched. The CDR3 spells CASKDTYRGSGANVLTF. The CDR3 DNA reads as TGTGCCAGCAAAGACACCTACAGGGGATCTGGGGCCAACGTCCTGACTTTC.

This clonotype was recorded at least ten times. CDR3 coding DNA: TGTGCCAGCAGCCCCGCGGGGGAGCAATATGGCTACACCTTC. Amino acid sequence: CASSPAGEQYGYTF. The rearrangement uses TRBV5-4 and TRBJ1-2; tentatively, D is TRBD1 (5 bases). Trimming removed 4 bases from V and 5 bases from J, with 15 bases in between. The CDR3 runs 14 residues. Germline-derived CDR1 and CDR2 are SGHNT and YYREEE (reference sequence).